The 14 T cell receptor beta chains below come from one sample, sequenced in a study of beta chain features in type 1 diabetes. Every bit of the isolated RNA underwent reverse transcription, so sequencing read expressed TCRB transcripts. The assay was immunoSEQ multiplex PCR, and TCRdb's table has in-frame clones only and misses some. The sample shows about 470,000 clones, around 30% of them seen only once. Sequencing was performed on naive CD4+ T cells from blood. These receptors were taken from a man aged 18 to 35 in good health.

This clone was counted a few times. Other DNA sequences from this sample encode an identical CDR3 as well. V is TRBV9 and J is TRBJ2-3; D gene uncertain. CDR1 SGDLS and CDR2 YYNGEE come from the germline V gene. Trimming removed 0 bases at V and 3 bases at J, with 8 bases between. This CDR3 contains 14 residues. The CDR3: CASSVAPATDTQYF. CDR3 bases: TGTGCCAGCAGCGTAGCCCCCGCTACAGATACGCAGTATTTT.

Regarding this clone: Within the sample, other DNA sequences also encode this same CDR3. The V and J genes are TRBV5-1 and TRBJ2-1, with TRBD2 as a possible D gene (5 bases). The CDR3 is 15 amino acids. Trimming pared 0 bases from V and 1 base from J, leaving 8 bases between. CDR1 SGHRS and CDR2 YFSETQ come from the germline V gene. CDR3 residues: CASSLVSGSYNEQFF. In nucleotides, the CDR3 is TGCGCCAGCAGCTTGGTGTCGGGATCCTACAATGAGCAGTTCTTC.

The CDR3 here is CASSSLLAGEADTQYF. The CDR3 DNA reads as TGCGCCAGCAGCTCCCTACTAGCGGGAGAGGCGGATACGCAGTATTTT. The gene calls are TRBV5-1 and TRBJ2-3; 11 bases line up with TRBD2. V shed 3 bases and J 6 bases; nucleotides not matched to a gene: 9. CDR3 length: 16 amino acids. Looked up from germline, CDR1 is SGHRS and CDR2 is YFSETQ.

The chain has TRBV2 and TRBJ2-7, with D unclear. V lost 3 bases to trimming and J lost 3 bases, with 3 bases between them. The CDR3 is 11 residues long. Germline CDR1 and CDR2: SNHLY and FYNNEI. The CDR3 region is CASSEFYEQYF. CDR3 DNA: TGTGCCAGCAGTGAGTTCTACGAGCAGTACTTC.

There are a few counts of this clone. The V gene is TRBV30, the J gene TRBJ1-2, with D possibly TRBD1 on 5 matching bases. The CDR3 is 13 residues long. From germline, CDR1 is GTSNPN and CDR2 SVGIG (reference sequence). V was cut by 4 bases and J by 10 bases, with 19 bases left in between. CDR3 in DNA: TGTGCCTGGACCCGGAGCTCGGGGGTAAACTACACCTTC. This gives the protein CAWTRSSGVNYTF.

The chain carries TRBV15 and TRBJ1-1; maybe TRBD1 (5 bases). There are 21 residues in the CDR3. Germline loops: CDR1 LNHNV, CDR2 YYDKDF (reference sequence). The V gene lost 0 bases and the J gene lost 5 bases, with 31 bases spanning the gap. CDR3: CATSREEFRYPPGPGGTEAFF. For the CDR3, the DNA is TGTGCCACCAGCAGAGAAGAATTCCGGTATCCGCCGGGACCCGGAGGAACTGAAGCTTTCTTT.

The V call is TRBV28, the J call TRBJ2-7, with 11 bases that match TRBD1. Germline CDR1 MDHEN, CDR2 SYDVKM. The ends lost 10 bases at V and 7 bases at J; junction bases unmatched: 9. This CDR3 region has 13 residues. The DNA for the CDR3 is TGTGCCATCAGGGGACAGGGGGGAAGGGAGCAGTACTTC. Protein sequence: CAIRGQGGREQYF.

J is TRBJ2-1 and V is TRBV9; the match to TRBD2 covers 13 bases. The CDR3 runs 17 residues. The germline CDR1 and CDR2 sequences are SGDLS and YYNGEE. The trim removed 0 bases at V and 8 bases at J, leaving 8 bases unmatched. CDR3 loop: CASSVVPGLAGVYEQFF. In DNA form, the CDR3 reads TGTGCCAGCAGCGTAGTCCCTGGACTAGCGGGAGTGTATGAGCAGTTCTTC. Filled out from reference TRBV9 and TRBJ2-1, the complete variable domain reads DSGVTQTPKHLITATGQRVTLRCSPRSGDLSVYWYQQSLDQGLQFLIQYYNGEERAKGNILERFSAQQFPDLHSELNLSSLELGDSALYFCASSVVPGLAGVYEQFFGPGTRLTVL.

In DNA form, the CDR3 reads TGTGCCTGGACAGGCAGGGGGGATCAGCCCCAGCATTTT. It encodes CAWTGRGDQPQHF. The V gene is TRBV30, the J gene TRBJ1-5; 7 bases match TRBD1. Looked up from germline, CDR1 is GTSNPN and CDR2 is SVGIG (reference sequence). The CDR3 has 13 residues. J gave up 5 bases and V 4 bases, and 5 bases lay outside the gene matches.

This rearrangement joins TRBV6-5 to TRBJ2-3; 7 bases align to TRBD1. V was clipped by 7 bases and J by 5 bases; unmatched bases: 12. Looked up from germline, CDR1 is MNHEY and CDR2 is SVGAGI. This CDR3 spans 15 amino acids. CDR3 DNA: TGTGCCAGCACCAACAAAGACAGGGTGGGAGATACGCAGTATTTT. The encoded protein is CASTNKDRVGDTQYF.

This clone has just a few counts. The chain links TRBV23-1 to TRBJ2-2; either TRBD1 or TRBD2 may supply D (5 bases each). TRBV23-1 is given ORF status, its function remaining uncertain. This CDR3 contains 15 residues. V lost 0 bases to trimming and J lost 5 bases, with 10 bases between them. The CDR3: CASSQSNRRTGELFF. CDR3 coding DNA: TGCGCCAGCAGTCAATCGAACAGGAGGACCGGGGAGCTGTTTTTT.

The rearrangement joins TRBV30 to TRBJ2-3; the D is unclear. CDR3 length: 11 residues. V was cut by 2 bases and J by 6 bases, with 6 bases left in between. Germline V lookup: CDR1 GTSNPN, CDR2 SVGIG (reference sequence). The CDR3 nucleotides read TGTGCCTGGAGTCTGCCCGATACGCAGTATTTT. This sequence encodes CAWSLPDTQYF.

The chain uses TRBV13 and TRBJ2-1; 7 bases map to TRBD1. This CDR3 region has 13 residues. Trimming cost V 4 bases and J 10 bases; bases outside gene matches: 7. Germline assignment: CDR1 PRHDT and CDR2 FYEKMQ (reference sequence). CDR3 sequence reads: CASSSVDRDEQFF. CDR3 nucleotides: TGTGCCAGCAGCTCCGTTGACAGGGACGAGCAGTTCTTC. Drawing the rest from reference TRBV13 and TRBJ2-1, the complete variable domain is AAGVIQSPRHLIKEKRETATLKCYPIPRHDTVYWYQQGPGQDPQFLISFYEKMQSDKGSIPDRFSAQQFSDYHSELNMSSLELGDSALYFCASSSVDRDEQFFGPGTRLTVL.

The rearrangement uses TRBV11-1 and TRBJ2-1; TRBD2 matches 8 bases. Germline loops: CDR1 SGHAT, CDR2 FQDESV (reference sequence). V lost 6 bases to trimming and J lost 0 bases; unmatched junction nucleotides: 4. There are 15 residues in the CDR3. The CDR3 DNA reads as TGTGCCAGCAGACCCAGCGGGAGCTCCTACAATGAGCAGTTCTTC. Its protein product is CASRPSGSSYNEQFF.